What follows are 32 T cell receptor beta chains derived from one specimen sequenced in a study of CD8+CD57+ T cells in acquired aplastic anemia. Selection for sequencing was limited to patients who had shown CD8+CD57+ cell expansion by flow cytometry. Profiling that covered TCR beta VDJ and CDR3 relied on genomic DNA as its template. A single record per CDR3 protein comes from TCRdb applying MiXCR to the reads. The table lists 150,000 or so distinct CDR3 sequences, 45% to 55% of them singletons. Sequencing was performed on sorted CD4+, CD8+, or CD8+CD57+ T cells (not recorded which) from PBMCs. The source is a human donor with aplastic anemia.

V gene TRBV10-3 combines with J gene TRBJ1-4; 7 bases map to TRBD1. This CDR3 has 16 residues. V lost 3 bases and J lost 8; bases outside the gene matches: 12. Germline V gives CDR1 ENHRY, CDR2 SYGVKD. CDR3 nucleotides: TGTGCCATCAGTGAAAACCCGACAGGGCGAGGGGAAAAACTGTTTTTT. This sequence encodes CAISENPTGRGEKLFF.

At least ten counts were recorded for this clonotype. The gene calls are TRBV6-1 and TRBJ2-7; D perhaps matches TRBD1 (5 bases). The germline V and J ends were trimmed by 5 bases and 7 bases, with 12 bases remaining between them. The CDR3 is 12 amino acids. Germline V gives CDR1 MNHNS, CDR2 SASEGT. CDR3 nucleotides: TGTGCCAGCAGTCTGACAGTAAATGAGCAGTACTTC. Translated: CASSLTVNEQYF.

This clonotype was counted ten times or more. The V gene is TRBV9, the J gene TRBJ1-3; possibly TRBD1 for D (6 bases). The germline V gene has CDR1 SGDLS and CDR2 YYNGEE. V lost 3 bases, J lost 3 bases, and 16 bases lay in between. This CDR3 has 16 residues. The CDR3 DNA reads as TGTGCCAGCAGCGCACCACAGGGCCGGGGTGGAAACACCATATATTTT. This sequence encodes CASSAPQGRGGNTIYF.

This clonotype appeared many times. This rearrangement joins TRBV6-1 to TRBJ1-3; 9 positions match TRBD1. The germline gives CDR1 MNHNS, CDR2 SASEGT. This CDR3 is 14 amino acids long. V lost 11 bases and J lost 4; bases outside the gene matches: 9. The CDR3 DNA follows: TGTGCCGTCCTCCGACAGGGGGGAGGAAACACCATATATTTT. It translates to CAVLRQGGGNTIYF.

The chain links TRBV7-9 to TRBJ2-5; tentatively, D is TRBD2 (6 bases). Germline V gene lookup returns CDR1 SEHNR and CDR2 FQNEAQ (reference sequence). V was pared by 1 base and J by 4 bases, with 10 bases between. CDR3 length equals 14 residues. CDR3 DNA: TGTGCCAGCAGCTTAGTGGCGGGGCGAGAGACCCAGTACTTC. Translation gives CASSLVAGRETQYF. Together with reference TRBV7-9 and TRBJ2-5, the CDR3 gives the full variable domain: DTGVSQNPRHKITKRGQNVTFRCDPISEHNRLYWYRQTLGQGPEFLTYFQNEAQLEKSRLLSDRFSAERPKGSFSTLEIQRTEQGDSAMYLCASSLVAGRETQYFGPGTRLLVL.

The chain recombines TRBV19 with TRBJ1-2, with D unclear. This CDR3 has 13 amino acids. V was shortened by 0 bases and J by 3 bases, with 5 bases between the two germline ends. Germline values: CDR1 LNHDA, CDR2 SQIVND (reference sequence). CDR3 coding DNA: TGTGCCAGTAGTATAGACGGGTACTATGGCTACACCTTC. It specifies CASSIDGYYGYTF.

Worth noting for this clonotype: A much more abundant neighbour one base away suggests this may be a read error. The J gene is TRBJ1-1, the V gene TRBV6-1; no reliable D call. CDR1 and CDR2 (germline): MNHNS, SASEGT. The CDR3 totals 11 residues. Trimming shortened V by 9 bases and J by 7 bases, and 12 bases separated the two germline ends. For the CDR3, the DNA is TGTGCCAGTGTGTGGAGGAGTGAAGCTTTCTTT. This encodes CASVWRSEAFF.

The chain uses TRBV19 and TRBJ2-1; 8 bases fit TRBD1. CDR1 and CDR2 (germline): LNHDA, SQIVND (reference sequence). The CDR3 length is 13 residues. V lost 8 bases, J lost 10 bases, and 10 bases stayed unmatched. CDR3 coding DNA: TGTGCCAGTTCAGGGGGCAACGGAGTGGAGCAGTTCTTC. Translating it yields CASSGGNGVEQFF.

The chain links TRBV20-1 to TRBJ1-4; 7 positions agree with TRBD1. The V and J ends lost 6 bases and 2 bases, in that order; junction bases with no gene match: 6. This CDR3 spans 14 amino acids. Germline V gives CDR1 DFQATT, CDR2 SNEGSKA (reference sequence). CDR3 sequence reads: CSAFTTGTNEKLFF. DNA for the CDR3: TGCAGTGCCTTCACGACAGGGACTAATGAAAAACTGTTTTTT.

This clonotype came up a few times. Here the CDR3 DNA reads TGTGCCAGCAGTTCCCCCCGAGGGGGCGCCGATCAAGAGACCCAGTACTTC. It translates to CASSSPRGGADQETQYF. The chain employs TRBV25-1 and TRBJ2-5, with 7 bases that match TRBD1. Germline V gene data show CDR1 as MGHDK and CDR2 as SYGVNS. The CDR3 covers 17 residues. With V trimmed by 5 bases and J by 2 bases, 14 bases remained unmatched.

V gene TRBV15 combines with J gene TRBJ2-5; D remains ambiguous. The germline V gene has CDR1 LNHNV and CDR2 YYDKDF (reference sequence). The ends were cut back, 5 bases at V and 6 bases at J, with 10 bases in the middle. The CDR3 spans 12 residues. CDR3 sequence reads: CATSLFVQTQYF. CDR3 nucleotides: TGTGCCACCAGCCTATTCGTGCAGACCCAGTACTTC.

The chain combines TRBV28 with TRBJ1-6, with D perhaps TRBD1 (6 bases). Germline assignment: CDR1 MDHEN and CDR2 SYDVKM. With 6 bases removed from V and 10 bases from J, the gap between germline ends came to 16 bases. The CDR3 spans 14 residues. CDR3 region: CASRPGTLRSPLHF. DNA for the CDR3: TGTGCCAGCAGGCCCGGGACACTTCGATCACCCCTCCACTTT.

The rearrangement links TRBV14 to TRBJ2-1; unclear D gene. CDR3 length: 11 residues. Trimming pared 1 base from V and 6 bases from J, leaving 1 base between. From germline, CDR1 is SGHDN and CDR2 FVKESK. The CDR3 DNA reads TGTGCCAGCAGCCAAGGCAATGAGCAGTTCTTC. Translating gives CASSQGNEQFF.

This clonotype appeared many times. The chain combines TRBV7-2 with TRBJ2-1, with 9 bases fitting TRBD2. Germline V gene sequence: CDR1 SGHTA, CDR2 FQGNSA. The CDR3 length is 16 residues. Losses at the gene ends were 6 bases for V and 9 bases for J; bases not matched to a gene: 15. For the CDR3, the DNA is TGTGCCAGCAGTTCCAGTGGGTTAGCGGGAGCCTCTGAGCAGTTCTTC. Its protein product is CASSSSGLAGASEQFF.

This clonotype was counted at least ten times. This chain uses TRBV7-2 with TRBJ1-2; 9 bases agree with TRBD1. Germline CDR1 reads SGHTA; CDR2 reads FQGNSA. With 3 bases clipped from V and 4 bases from J, the junction kept 6 bases outside the gene matches. The CDR3 spans 15 residues. In nucleotides, the CDR3 is TGTGCCAGCAGCTTGGACAGGGGTTCAGGCTATGGCTACACCTTC. Protein sequence: CASSLDRGSGYGYTF.

This chain links TRBV24-1 with TRBJ1-5; the D is unclear. V was trimmed by 0 bases and J by 7 bases, leaving 3 bases between them. Per the germline V gene, CDR1 is KGHDR and CDR2 is SFDVKD. The CDR3 covers 12 residues. Here the CDR3 DNA reads TGTGCCACCAGTGATTTGGAACAGCCCCAGCATTTT. Translated: CATSDLEQPQHF.

The gene calls are TRBV9 and TRBJ1-1; D not certain. Trimming took off 2 bases at V and 5 bases at J, with 7 bases between the two ends. The CDR3 is made up of 12 amino acids. Germline-derived CDR1 and CDR2 are SGDLS and YYNGEE. In DNA, the CDR3 is TGTGCCAGCAGCGTTAAGGGTACTGAAGCTTTCTTT. Translating gives CASSVKGTEAFF. Filled out from reference TRBV9 and TRBJ1-1, the complete variable domain reads DSGVTQTPKHLITATGQRVTLRCSPRSGDLSVYWYQQSLDQGLQFLIQYYNGEERAKGNILERFSAQQFPDLHSELNLSSLELGDSALYFCASSVKGTEAFFGQGTRLTVV.

At least ten counts were recorded for this clonotype. This chain joins TRBV7-2 and TRBJ2-2; 9 bases map to TRBD1. The CDR3 runs to 15 residues. Germline CDR1 is SGHTA and CDR2 is FQGNSA. The J segment lost 7 bases and the V segment lost 1 base, leaving 4 bases of the junction unmatched. CDR3 in amino acids: CASSLGDRAHGELFF. The CDR3 DNA sequence: TGTGCCAGCAGCTTAGGGGACAGGGCCCACGGGGAGCTGTTTTTT.

This clonotype was detected ten times or more. The V call is TRBV20-1, the J call TRBJ2-1; the D gene is possibly TRBD1 (5 bases). The V gene lost 0 bases and the J gene lost 5 bases, with 20 bases spanning the gap. The CDR3 consists of 17 residues. Germline-derived CDR1 and CDR2 are DFQATT and SNEGSKA (reference sequence). The DNA of the CDR3 is TGCAGTGCTAGAGATCCGTTTGGGCAGGGCTCTAACAATGAGCAGTTCTTC. Its translation: CSARDPFGQGSNNEQFF.

V gene TRBV15 combines with J gene TRBJ2-4; D is undetermined. V lost 5 bases and J lost 7, with 15 bases in between. Germline values: CDR1 LNHNV, CDR2 YYDKDF (reference sequence). The CDR3 is 14 amino acids. The CDR3 protein is CATSGLTDENIQYF. CDR3 coding DNA: TGTGCCACCAGCGGTCTTACCGATGAGAACATTCAGTACTTC.

Remarks on this clonotype: Just one base apart from a much larger clone, this may be a read error. This is likely a read error, given that the CDR3 carries no conserved phenylalanine or tryptophan at its end. The rearrangement uses TRBV7-3 and TRBJ2-1; D unclear. CDR3 size: 13 residues. With 3 bases removed from V and 8 bases from J, the gap between germline ends came to 11 bases. Germline V gene data show CDR1 as SGHTA and CDR2 as FQGTGA. CDR3 sequence: CASSLWAADEQFL. CDR3 nucleotides: TGTGCCAGCAGCTTGTGGGCGGCCGATGAGCAGTTCCTC.

For this clonotype: One junction end disagrees with the germline gene, perhaps due to a read error. This chain uses TRBV10-3 with TRBJ1-1; 8 bases map to TRBD1. This CDR3 region has 15 residues. Germline V gene lookup returns CDR1 ENHRY and CDR2 SYGVKD. CDR3 DNA sequence: TGTGCCAGCAGTCGACAGGGGACTTCCAACACTGAAGCTTTCTTT. It encodes CASSRQGTSNTEAFF.

This clonotype has only a few counts. This rearrangement joins TRBV7-2 to TRBJ1-1; TRBD1 is a possible D gene (5 bases). CDR1 is SGHTA and CDR2 is FQGNSA in the germline V gene. V was clipped by 4 bases and J by 8 bases, with 11 bases between them. The CDR3 runs 12 residues. The CDR3 DNA reads as TGTGCCAGCAGCTCCCTGGGACTGGAAGCTTTCTTT. This sequence encodes CASSSLGLEAFF.

V gene TRBV10-1 combines with J gene TRBJ2-3; D gene ambiguous. There are 12 residues in the CDR3. V was clipped by 0 bases and J by 6 bases, with 4 bases between them. The germline CDR1 and CDR2 sequences are WNHNN and SYGVQD (reference sequence). Here the CDR3 DNA reads TGCGCCAGCAGTGAGTCGGGGGATACGCAGTATTTT. This translates into CASSESGDTQYF.

This sequence joins TRBV10-3 and TRBJ2-3, with 8 positions matching TRBD2. V gave up 0 bases and J gave up 3 bases; unmatched junction bases: 11. Germline loops: CDR1 ENHRY, CDR2 SYGVKD. This CDR3 has 18 residues. For the CDR3, the DNA is TGTGCCATCAGTGAGTCGTCCGGGAGGGGGATAGGGACAGATACGCAGTATTTT. This gives the protein CAISESSGRGIGTDTQYF.

The chain combines TRBV4-3 with TRBJ1-1; D may be TRBD1 (5 bases). The CDR3 is made up of 15 amino acids. Germline V gene sequence: CDR1 LGHNA, CDR2 YSLEER. The ends were cut back, 5 bases at V and 4 bases at J, with 17 bases in the middle. In nucleotides, the CDR3 is TGCGCCAGCAGCTTGGGCCGGGGGGTGGGCACTGAAGCTTTCTTT. The encoded protein is CASSLGRGVGTEAFF.

The chain uses TRBV7-9 and TRBJ2-7; 13 bases map to TRBD2. Trimming at V came to 5 bases and at J to 4 bases, leaving 5 bases not matched to a gene. This CDR3 contains 15 residues. CDR1 and CDR2 (germline): SEHNR, FQNEAQ (reference sequence). CDR3 sequence (DNA): TGTGCCAGCAGCCAAGAACTAGCGGGGGGGTACGAGCAGTACTTC. It specifies CASSQELAGGYEQYF.

The J gene is TRBJ2-3, the V gene TRBV29-1, with TRBD2 identical over 14 bases. Germline CDR1 SQVTM, CDR2 ANQGSEA. This CDR3 spans 15 amino acids. The V and J ends lost 5 bases and 4 bases, in that order; junction bases with no gene match: 5. CDR3 nucleotide sequence: TGCAGCGTTCCCGGGACTAGCGGGAGATCAGATACGCAGTATTTT. Amino acids: CSVPGTSGRSDTQYF.

In its sample, this clonotype was seen a few times. The chain couples TRBV19 to TRBJ1-1; weak D call: TRBD1 (5 bases). The germline CDR1 and CDR2 sequences are LNHDA and SQIVND (reference sequence). CDR3 length: 18 residues. V was pared by 0 bases and J by 3 bases, with 20 bases between. CDR3 in amino acids: CASSIDSVTLQGDTEAFF. CDR3 nucleotide sequence: TGTGCCAGTAGTATAGATTCGGTTACTCTCCAAGGGGACACTGAAGCTTTCTTT.

V is TRBV2 and J is TRBJ1-6; perhaps TRBD1 as D (5 bases). The CDR3 length is 12 residues. Germline V gene lookup returns CDR1 SNHLY and CDR2 FYNNEI. V was cut by 7 bases and J by 5 bases, with 6 bases left in between. CDR3 sequence (DNA): TGTGCCAGCACCAGGGATAATTCACCCCTCCACTTT. Encoded protein: CASTRDNSPLHF. Looking up the rest from reference TRBV2 and TRBJ1-6 gives the full variable domain: EPEVTQTPSHQVTQMGQEVILRCVPISNHLYFYWYRQILGQKVEFLVSFYNNEISEKSEIFDDQFSVERPDGSNFTLKIRSTKLEDSAMYFCASTRDNSPLHFGNGTRLTVT.

The chain employs TRBV20-1 and TRBJ2-1; a weak D match, TRBD2 (5 bases). The germline V gene encodes CDR1 DFQATT and CDR2 SNEGSKA (reference sequence). The V end lost 4 bases, the J end lost 14 bases, and 12 bases lay between the germline ends. The CDR3 loop spans 10 amino acids. CDR3 bases: TGCAGTGCTATGGACTCTTGGGAGTTCTTC. Its translation: CSAMDSWEFF.

This clonotype was seen ten or more times. The chain employs TRBV2 and TRBJ2-1, with a weak D call TRBD1 (6 bases). The CDR3 has 12 amino acids. Trimming removed 5 bases at V and 8 bases at J, with 10 bases between. Germline CDR1 and CDR2: SNHLY and FYNNEI. The chain's CDR3 is CASSPRGHEQFF. In DNA, the CDR3 is TGTGCCAGCAGTCCCAGGGGACATGAGCAGTTCTTC. The full variable domain, with the rest looked up from reference TRBV2 and TRBJ2-1, is EPEVTQTPSHQVTQMGQEVILRCVPISNHLYFYWYRQILGQKVEFLVSFYNNEISEKSEIFDDQFSVERPDGSNFTLKIRSTKLEDSAMYFCASSPRGHEQFFGPGTRLTVL.